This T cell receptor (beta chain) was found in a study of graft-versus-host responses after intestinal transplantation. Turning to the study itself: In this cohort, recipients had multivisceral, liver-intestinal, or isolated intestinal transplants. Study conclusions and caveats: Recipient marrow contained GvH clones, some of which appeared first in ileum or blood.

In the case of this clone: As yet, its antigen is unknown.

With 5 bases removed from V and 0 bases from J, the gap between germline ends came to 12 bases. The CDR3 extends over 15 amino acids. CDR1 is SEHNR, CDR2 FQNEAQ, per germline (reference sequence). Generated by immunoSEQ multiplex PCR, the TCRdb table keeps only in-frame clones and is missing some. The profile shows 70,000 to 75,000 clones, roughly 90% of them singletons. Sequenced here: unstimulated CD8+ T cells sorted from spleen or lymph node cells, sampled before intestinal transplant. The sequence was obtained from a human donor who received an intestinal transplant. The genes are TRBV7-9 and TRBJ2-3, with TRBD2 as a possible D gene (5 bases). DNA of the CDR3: TGTGCCAGCAGCCCACGGGGTCAGAGCACAGATACGCAGTATTTT. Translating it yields CASSPRGQSTDTQYF.